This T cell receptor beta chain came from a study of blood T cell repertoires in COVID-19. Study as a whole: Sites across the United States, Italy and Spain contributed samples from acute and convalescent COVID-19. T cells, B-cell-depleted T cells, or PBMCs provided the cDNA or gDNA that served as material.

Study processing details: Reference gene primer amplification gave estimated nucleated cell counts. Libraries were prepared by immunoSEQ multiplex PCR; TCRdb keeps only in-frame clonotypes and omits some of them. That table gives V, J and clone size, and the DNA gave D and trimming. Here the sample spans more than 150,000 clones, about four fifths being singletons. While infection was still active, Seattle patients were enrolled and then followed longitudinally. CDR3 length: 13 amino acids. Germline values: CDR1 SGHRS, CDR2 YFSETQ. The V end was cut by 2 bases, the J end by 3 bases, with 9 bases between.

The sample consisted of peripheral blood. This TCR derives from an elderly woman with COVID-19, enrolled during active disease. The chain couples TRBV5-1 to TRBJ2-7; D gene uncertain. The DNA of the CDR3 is TGCGCCAGCAGCTTTTCCGGGTTCTACGAGCAGTACTTC. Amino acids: CASSFSGFYEQYF. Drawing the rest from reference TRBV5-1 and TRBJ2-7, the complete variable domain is KAGVTQTPRYLIKTRGQQVTLSCSPISGHRSVSWYQQTPGQGLQFLFEYFSETQRNKGNFPGRFSGRQFSNSRSEMNVSTLELGDSALYLCASSFSGFYEQYFGPGTRLTVT.